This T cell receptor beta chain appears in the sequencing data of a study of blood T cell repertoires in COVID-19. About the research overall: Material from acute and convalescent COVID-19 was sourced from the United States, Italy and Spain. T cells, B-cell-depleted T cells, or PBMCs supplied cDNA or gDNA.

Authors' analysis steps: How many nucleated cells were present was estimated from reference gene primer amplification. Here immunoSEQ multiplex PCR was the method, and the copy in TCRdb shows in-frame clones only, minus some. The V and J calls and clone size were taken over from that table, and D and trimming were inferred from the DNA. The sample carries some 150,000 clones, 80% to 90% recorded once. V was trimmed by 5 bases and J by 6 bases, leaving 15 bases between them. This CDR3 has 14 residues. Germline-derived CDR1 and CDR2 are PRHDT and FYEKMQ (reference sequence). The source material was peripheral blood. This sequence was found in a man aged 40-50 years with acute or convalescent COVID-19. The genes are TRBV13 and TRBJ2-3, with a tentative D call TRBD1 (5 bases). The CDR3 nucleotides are TGTGCCAGCAGCCCCCCGCAGGGTCGGGATACGCAGTATTTT. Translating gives CASSPPQGRDTQYF.